This entry concerns a single TCR beta chain. This clonotype was found many times. Its binding antigen is unknown. Nothing much larger sits one base from this clone, and base qualities are not available. The data were obtained in a study of spatial heterogeneity in lung cancer (dated by TCRdb to the late 2010s). In terms of the full investigation: Beta-chain transcripts were consistently detected in greater numbers than alpha-chain transcripts, which likely reflects a higher abundance of beta-chain transcripts. In tumor regions, TCR transcript counts showed a strong correlation with a T cell transcriptional module score from matched bulk RNA-seq. In the raw uncorrected reads, each unique combination of TCR and UMI appeared more than ten times on average. The study quantitatively compared TCR alpha and beta repertoires across multiple tumor regions, matched nontumor lung and blood in non-small cell lung cancer. The study linked features of the TCR repertoire to counts of nonsynonymous mutations, which were determined by whole-exome sequencing of tumor tissue. Both alpha and beta chains were TCR-sequenced in a few hundred tumor regions, 64 matched nontumor lung samples and over 55 PBMC samples obtained at surgery.

What the work shows at the level of the full study, not this receptor alone: Estimated TCR-seq coverage of tumor T cells was only roughly 7% for alpha chains and 13% for beta chains. The number of expanded intratumoral alpha and beta TCRs correlated with the tumor nonsynonymous mutation count. Additional single-cell paired TCR alpha and beta sequencing was considered necessary to confirm, at a functional level, the hypothesis that regional TCRs recognize regional mutations. Counts of ubiquitous and regional expanded TCRs were found to correlate with counts of ubiquitous and regional nonsynonymous mutations, respectively.

The CDR3 spans 16 residues, from the cysteine through the phenylalanine. Just the 48-base CDR3 DNA is kept, in frame starting at base 1. CDR1 and CDR2, per the germline V gene, are SGHTA and FQGNSA. Trimming removed 4 bases from V and 1 base from J, leaving 13 bases between the germline ends. The time point label for this specimen denotes: sample taken at primary tumor resection. Donors were 72 patients with early-stage, untreated non-small cell lung cancer from the lung TRACERx cohort. For TCR sequencing, whole RNA was extracted from tumor and nontumor lung tissue, or from cryopreserved PBMC samples, and no cell sorting was done. Only patients with enough RNA available from two or more tumor regions were chosen for TCR sequencing. A lung pathologist reviewed the tumor and adjacent nontumor lung specimens before the specimens were selected. The protocol used for the library was 5' RACE. Sequencer: NextSeq 500. To allow correction of PCR and sequencing errors, the TCR library protocol tagged every TCR cDNA molecule with a unique molecular identifier. The authors' analysis ran thus. Decombinator tools were used for TCR identification, UMI-based error correction and CDR3 extraction. Expanded TCRs were defined as those above a frequency of 2 per 1,000, corresponding to the top 1% of the tumor frequency distribution. Expanded tumor TCRs statistically deemed absent (corrected P<0.05) from at least one tumor region were classed as regional, and all other expanded tumor TCRs were classed as ubiquitous. Renyi diversity was calculated using the R vegan package after each repertoire was subsampled 100 times to 5,000 TCRs. CDR3 similarity networks were constructed using string-kernel similarity of amino acid triplets, with links drawn between CDR3s whose pairwise similarity was above 0.82. Starting from the raw public reads, TCRdb applied fastp trimming at Q25, assembled clones with MiXCR and retained in-frame beta chains. Entries that share a CDR3 protein sequence are merged under the most common genes and DNA. What appears here as the V and J calls and clone size reflects TCRdb's work, not the paper's. Recorded for this sample are about 12,000 distinct CDR3 sequences; roughly 7.2% of them occurred a single time. The top ten clones comprise about 3.5% of the sample.

The origin of this receptor is a female donor with early-stage non-small cell lung cancer. Here the chain combines TRBV7-2 and TRBJ2-2; 5 matching bases give a weak D call of TRBD1. This material consisted of lung tumor tissue, taken at surgery. The CDR3 reads CASSSQGAMNTGELFF. At the DNA level, the sequence is TGTGCCAGCAGCTCACAAGGGGCCATGAACACCGGGGAGCTGTTTTTT.